The 14 T cell receptor beta chains below all came from one sample that was sequenced in a study of blood T cell repertoires in COVID-19. The table came from immunoSEQ multiplex PCR; TCRdb's copy has only in-frame clones and leaves some out. The table shows approximately 52,000 clones, with 89% occurring only once. Material: peripheral blood. The receptor set was obtained from a man between 60 and 70 years old with active COVID-19.

The genes are TRBV7-3 and TRBJ2-7; tentative D call: TRBD1 (6 bases). Germline assignment: CDR1 SGHTA and CDR2 FQGTGA. There are 18 residues in the CDR3. V was pared by 0 bases and J by 3 bases, with 21 bases between. In nucleotides, the CDR3 is TGTGCCAGCAGCTTAACAGCAGGTGGTACAGGGAATCACTACGAGCAGTACTTC. The encoded protein is CASSLTAGGTGNHYEQYF.

V gene TRBV9 combines with J gene TRBJ1-5; no reliable D call. This CDR3 has 16 residues. Germline V CDR1 and CDR2: SGDLS, YYNGEE. The V gene lost 3 bases and the J gene lost 1 base, with 14 bases spanning the gap. The CDR3 here is CASSAGTPSSNQPQHF. The DNA for the CDR3 is TGTGCCAGCAGCGCGGGAACACCGTCGAGCAATCAGCCCCAGCATTTT.

V and J are TRBV28 and TRBJ2-7, with 13 bases fitting TRBD2. The CDR3 consists of 17 residues. Germline trimming cut 3 bases from V and 1 base from J; bases unmatched to any gene: 6. In germline, CDR1 is MDHEN, CDR2 SYDVKM. CDR3: CASSLRWGLAGSYEQYF. In nucleotides, the CDR3 is TGTGCCAGCAGTTTGAGGTGGGGACTAGCGGGGTCCTACGAGCAGTACTTC.

The chain employs TRBV5-1 and TRBJ2-5, with 13 bases aligning to TRBD2. V lost 7 bases to trimming and J lost 2 bases; unmatched junction nucleotides: 5. The CDR3 runs 15 residues. CDR1 is SGHRS, CDR2 YFSETQ, per germline. CDR3 region: CASSGLAGRQETQYF. CDR3 nucleotides: TGCGCCAGCTCGGGACTAGCGGGAAGGCAAGAGACCCAGTACTTC. Full variable domain (missing parts from reference TRBV5-1 and TRBJ2-5): KAGVTQTPRYLIKTRGQQVTLSCSPISGHRSVSWYQQTPGQGLQFLFEYFSETQRNKGNFPGRFSGRQFSNSRSEMNVSTLELGDSALYLCASSGLAGRQETQYFGPGTRLLVL.

The chain combines TRBV3-1 (or the pseudogene TRBV3-2) with TRBJ2-5; no definite D call. The ends were cut back, 3 bases at V and 2 bases at J, with 4 bases in the middle. This CDR3 is 12 amino acids long. Germline CDR1 and CDR2: LGHDT and YNNKEL (reference sequence). In DNA form, the CDR3 reads TGTGCCAGCAGCCACGTACAAGAGACCCAGTACTTC. It is translated as CASSHVQETQYF.

The gene calls are TRBV6-5 and TRBJ2-7; weak D call: TRBD1 (5 bases). This CDR3 is 13 amino acids long. The germline V and J ends were trimmed by 3 bases and 6 bases, with 12 bases remaining between them. The germline gives CDR1 MNHEY, CDR2 SVGAGI. The CDR3: CASSYRRVGEQYF. For the CDR3, the DNA is TGTGCCAGCAGTTATCGCAGGGTAGGCGAGCAGTACTTC.

The chain carries TRBV7-3 and TRBJ2-3; the D is unclear. Trimming stripped 4 bases from V and 0 bases from J, with 14 bases between. CDR3 length equals 16 residues. Germline V CDR1 and CDR2: SGHTA, FQGTGA. The CDR3 loop reads CASSSTQLRSTDTQYF. In nucleotides, the CDR3 is TGTGCCAGCAGCTCGACACAACTCCGGAGCACAGATACGCAGTATTTT.

The rearrangement uses TRBV7-6 and TRBJ2-5, with a tentative D call TRBD2 (6 bases). Per germline, CDR1 SGHVS and CDR2 FNYEAQ. Trimming took 0 bases from V and 5 from J, leaving 13 bases between them. The CDR3 consists of 15 residues. DNA of the CDR3: TGTGCCAGCAGCTTAGCACGGGAGTTGGTGGAGACCCAGTACTTC. Translation gives CASSLARELVETQYF. Together with reference TRBV7-6 and TRBJ2-5, the CDR3 gives the full variable domain: GAGVSQSPRYKVTKRGQDVALRCDPISGHVSLYWYRQALGQGPEFLTYFNYEAQQDKSGLPNDRFSAERPEGSISTLTIQRTEQRDSAMYRCASSLARELVETQYFGPGTRLLVL.

The chain recombines TRBV12-3 or TRBV12-4 with TRBJ2-1; 7 bases are shared with TRBD2. The J segment lost 8 bases and the V segment lost 4 bases, leaving 5 bases of the junction unmatched. The CDR3 covers 13 residues. For the CDR3, the DNA is TGTGCCAGCAGTTCCCGGACTAGTTATGAGCAGTTCTTC. The encoded protein is CASSSRTSYEQFF.

This clone has a single count. V is TRBV28 and J is TRBJ2-7; TRBD1 aligns across 9 bases. The germline gives CDR1 MDHEN, CDR2 SYDVKM. V was pared by 4 bases and J by 12 bases, with 13 bases of the junction left unmatched. CDR3 size: 14 residues. CDR3: CASSSPGEQGARYF. The CDR3 bases are TGTGCCAGCAGTTCCCCCGGGGAACAGGGGGCGCGGTACTTC. The whole variable domain, remainder taken from reference TRBV28 and TRBJ2-7, is DVKVTQSSRYLVKRTGEKVFLECVQDMDHENMFWYRQDPGLGLRLIYFSYDVKMKEKGDIPEGYSVSREKKERFSLILESASTNQTSMYLCASSSPGEQGARYFGPGTRLTVT.

The rearrangement uses TRBV4-1 and TRBJ2-1; 11 bases match TRBD2. V trimming: 1 base; J trimming: 3 bases; junction bases outside the gene matches: 5. Germline assignment: CDR1 MGHRA and CDR2 YSYEKL. The CDR3 has 17 residues. Here the CDR3 DNA reads TGCGCCAGCAGCCAAGCTAAGACTAGCGGGATCTACAATGAGCAGTTCTTC. It translates to CASSQAKTSGIYNEQFF.

The rearrangement uses TRBV7-8 and TRBJ2-3; 8 nucleotides line up with TRBD2. CDR1 SGHVS and CDR2 FQNEAQ come from the germline V gene. With V trimmed by 2 bases and J by 6 bases, 22 bases remained unmatched. CDR3 size: 20 residues. CDR3 in amino acids: CASSLKELGVAGGGADTQYF. CDR3 in DNA: TGTGCCAGCAGCTTAAAGGAGCTTGGTGTGGCGGGAGGAGGAGCGGATACGCAGTATTTT.

This rearrangement joins TRBV7-6 to TRBJ1-3, with 7 bases lining up with TRBD1. The CDR3 is 16 residues long. CDR1 is SGHVS, CDR2 FNYEAQ, per germline. The V and J ends lost 1 base and 4 bases, in that order; junction bases with no gene match: 7. CDR3 sequence reads: CASSLGLRGKGNTIYF. CDR3 coding DNA: TGTGCCAGCAGCTTAGGGCTCAGGGGGAAAGGAAACACCATATATTTT.

The chain couples TRBV2 to TRBJ2-7; D perhaps matches TRBD1 (6 bases). Germline CDR1 reads SNHLY; CDR2 reads FYNNEI. This CDR3 spans 12 amino acids. V was trimmed by 3 bases and J by 6 bases, leaving 9 bases between them. CDR3 nucleotides: TGTGCCAGCAGTGATTACAGGGTCGAGCAGTACTTC. Amino acid sequence: CASSDYRVEQYF. Full variable domain (rest looked up from reference TRBV2 and TRBJ2-7): EPEVTQTPSHQVTQMGQEVILRCVPISNHLYFYWYRQILGQKVEFLVSFYNNEISEKSEIFDDQFSVERPDGSNFTLKIRSTKLEDSAMYFCASSDYRVEQYFGPGTRLTVT.